This is a list of T cell receptor beta chains from one sample in a study of Ad26.COV2.S vaccination and SARS-CoV-2 variants. TCRdb's table, derived via immunoSEQ multiplex PCR, lists solely in-frame clones and lacks some. The sample includes roughly 140,000 clones, 86% of them seen just once. Here the sequenced sample was peripheral blood, taken after recovery from COVID-19. Receptors were obtained from a human donor who had recovered from COVID-19. Both conserved end residues are part of each CDR3. A D gene is named only where the DNA matches it firmly. A row's size may be missing; if present it is once, few, many or a size class.

V: TRBV28; J: TRBJ2-3; size: .; D: TRBD1; CDR3: CASSRTGQGGDTQYF; DNA: TGTGCCAGCAGCAGGACGGGACAGGGAGGAGATACGCAGTATTTT
V: TRBV19; J: TRBJ1-4; size: .; D: .; CDR3: CASSSGIGDGLFF; DNA: TGTGCCAGTAGTAGCGGTATTGGCGATGGTCTGTTTTTT
V: TRBV9; J: TRBJ2-4; size: .; D: .; CDR3: CASSVAGENIQYF; DNA: TGTGCCAGCAGCGTAGCAGGGGAAAACATTCAGTACTTC
V: TRBV28; J: TRBJ2-5; size: .; D: TRBD2; CDR3: CASRSSSGGLMETQYF; DNA: TGTGCCAGCAGATCCTCTAGCGGGGGCTTAATGGAGACCCAGTACTTC
V: TRBV6-5; J: TRBJ1-2; size: .; D: TRBD1; CDR3: CASSPIRQGYYGYTF; DNA: TGTGCCAGCAGTCCCATCCGACAGGGATACTATGGCTACACCTTC
V: TRBV9; J: TRBJ1-2; size: .; D: .; CDR3: CASADGVGFADGYTF; DNA: TGTGCCAGCGCGGACGGGGTGGGGTTTGCGGATGGCTACACCTTC
V: TRBV6-6; J: TRBJ1-4; size: .; D: .; CDR3: CASSYRGPQLEEKLFF; DNA: TGTGCCAGCAGTTACCGGGGACCCCAACTAGAAGAAAAACTGTTTTTT
V: TRBV7-8; J: TRBJ1-6; size: .; D: .; CDR3: CASSSQRSSYNSPLHF; DNA: TGTGCCAGCAGCTCCCAGAGGAGCTCCTATAATTCACCCCTCCACTTT
V: TRBV27; J: TRBJ2-1; size: .; D: TRBD2; CDR3: CASSRPTSGGVNEQFF; DNA: TGTGCCAGCAGCCGCCCGACTAGCGGGGGGGTCAATGAGCAGTTCTTC
V: TRBV10-3; J: TRBJ1-2; size: .; D: TRBD1; CDR3: CAIRGQGDSNYGYTF; DNA: TGTGCCATCAGGGGACAGGGGGACTCTAACTATGGCTACACCTTC
V: TRBV18; J: TRBJ1-1; size: .; D: TRBD1; CDR3: CASSLGTGASNTEAFF; DNA: TGTGCCAGCTCACTCGGGACAGGGGCTTCGAACACTGAAGCTTTCTTT
V: TRBV18; J: TRBJ2-7; size: .; D: .; CDR3: CASSPRQRTDSYEQYF; DNA: TGTGCCAGCTCACCCAGACAGCGGACCGATTCCTACGAGCAGTACTTC
V: TRBV4-3; J: TRBJ1-3; size: few; D: .; CDR3: CASSQESWAGNTIYF; DNA: TGCGCCAGCAGCCAAGAATCCTGGGCTGGAAACACCATATATTTT
V: TRBV5-1; J: TRBJ1-1; size: .; D: TRBD1; CDR3: CASSSLSGQGNYNTEAFF; DNA: TGCGCCAGCAGCAGCTTGTCGGGACAGGGCAATTATAACACTGAAGCTTTCTTT
V: TRBV28; J: TRBJ1-1; size: .; D: TRBD1; CDR3: CASSIRPGQGVLGAFF; DNA: TGTGCCAGCAGTATACGTCCGGGACAGGGGGTTCTCGGAGCTTTCTTT
V: TRBV28; J: TRBJ1-5; size: .; D: TRBD1; CDR3: CASSPYTGTENQPQHF; DNA: TGTGCCAGCAGTCCATATACCGGGACAGAAAATCAGCCCCAGCATTTT
V: TRBV5-1; J: TRBJ1-2; size: .; D: .; CDR3: CASSPSGANYGYTF; DNA: TGCGCCAGCAGCCCTTCAGGGGCGAACTATGGCTACACCTTC
V: TRBV19; J: TRBJ1-3; size: .; D: .; CDR3: CASKVGVSGNTIYF; DNA: TGTGCCAGTAAGGTTGGGGTCTCTGGAAACACCATATATTTT
V: TRBV2; J: TRBJ1-1; size: .; D: .; CDR3: CASSLATTRAFF; DNA: TGTGCCAGCAGCCTGGCGACCACGCGGGCTTTCTTT
V: TRBV7-2; J: TRBJ1-5; size: .; D: TRBD1; CDR3: CASSKGTGGWQPQHF; DNA: TGTGCCAGCAGCAAAGGGACAGGGGGATGGCAGCCCCAGCATTTT
V: TRBV2; J: TRBJ2-7; size: .; D: .; CDR3: CASTHRTFYEQYF; DNA: TGTGCCAGCACACACCGGACCTTCTACGAGCAGTACTTC